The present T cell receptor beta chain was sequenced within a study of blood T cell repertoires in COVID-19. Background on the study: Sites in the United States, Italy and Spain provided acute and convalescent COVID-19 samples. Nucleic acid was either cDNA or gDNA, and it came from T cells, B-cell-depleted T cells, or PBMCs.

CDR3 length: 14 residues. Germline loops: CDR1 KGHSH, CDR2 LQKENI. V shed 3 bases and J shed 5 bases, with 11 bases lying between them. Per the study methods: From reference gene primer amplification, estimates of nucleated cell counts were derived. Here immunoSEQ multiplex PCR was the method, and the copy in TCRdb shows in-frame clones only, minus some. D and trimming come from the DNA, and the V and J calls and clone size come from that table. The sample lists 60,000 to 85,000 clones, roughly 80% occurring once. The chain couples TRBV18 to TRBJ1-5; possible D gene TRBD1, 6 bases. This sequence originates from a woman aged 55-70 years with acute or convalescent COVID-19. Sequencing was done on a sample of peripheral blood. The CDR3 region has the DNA TGTGCCAGCTCACCCCAGGGGTCAGATCAGCCCCAGCATTTT. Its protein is CASSPQGSDQPQHF.